These T cell receptor beta chains were read from a single sample in a study of immune characterization of retroperitoneal liposarcoma. TCRdb reanalysed the PCR reads using MiXCR and keeps one entry per CDR3 protein. The sample includes fewer than 11,000 distinct CDR3 sequences, around 28% seen only once; the top ten take around a tenth. Sequencing input: tumor tissue. The receptors were gathered from a female donor with retroperitoneal liposarcoma. Each CDR3 is given with its conserved first and last residue. Fields, in order: CDR3 DNA, CDR3 protein, D gene, clone size, V gene, J gene. D genes are given only for firm matches. Only some rows state a clone size, as once, few, many or a class for expanded clones.

TGTGCCAGCAGTCTCAAGGGGGGAGACGAGCAGTTCTTC	CASSLKGGDEQFF	NA	NA	TRBV6-1	TRBJ2-1
TGTGCCAGCAGCCGGAAAACCGGGACAGGGATCCACGAGCAGTTCTTC	CASSRKTGTGIHEQFF	TRBD1	medium-sized	TRBV6-1	TRBJ2-1
TGTGCCAGCCGCTACCGAATGGGGGGCTACGAGCAGTTCTTC	CASRYRMGGYEQFF	NA	few	TRBV28	TRBJ2-1
TGTGCCAGCAGTGACGACAGGGGAGCAGGTCAGCCCCAGCATTTT	CASSDDRGAGQPQHF	TRBD1	many	TRBV6-1	TRBJ1-5
TGTGCCAGCAGCTTATCGGGAGGGCCGTACGAGCAGTACTTC	CASSLSGGPYEQYF	TRBD2	NA	TRBV7-2	TRBJ2-7
TGTGCCAGCAGCCCTGGACTAGCGGGCGGGCTTGAGACCCAGTACTTC	CASSPGLAGGLETQYF	TRBD2	NA	TRBV7-4	TRBJ2-5
TGTGCCAGCAGGTTGGAGATCAACTACGAGCAGTACTTC	CASRLEINYEQYF	NA	NA	TRBV6-8	TRBJ2-7
TGTGCCAGCAGCTCGACTAGCGGGGGGAATACAGATACGCAGTATTTT	CASSSTSGGNTDTQYF	TRBD2	medium-sized	TRBV7-6	TRBJ2-3
TGCGCCAGCAGTGAGGTTTTTTCGGCGAGCTCCTACGAGCAGTTCTTC	CASSEVFSASSYEQFF	NA	NA	TRBV10-1	TRBJ2-1
TGTGCCAGCACGCGTGACAATGAGCAGTTCTTC	CASTRDNEQFF	NA	NA	TRBV6-1	TRBJ2-1
TGTGCCAGCAGCCCCACCTCTCCCGGGCCTAGCGAGCAGTTCTTC	CASSPTSPGPSEQFF	NA	many	TRBV7-6	TRBJ2-1
TGTGCCAGCAGTTATTTTGGGCAAGAGACCCAGTTCTTC	CASSYFGQETQFF	NA	NA	TRBV6-6	TRBJ2-1
TGTGCCAGCAGTTACTCGCTACAGGGGAACACCGGGGAGCTGTTTTTT	CASSYSLQGNTGELFF	NA	once	TRBV6-8	TRBJ2-2
TGTGCCAGCAGTTCCAGAAGATACGAGCAGTACTTC	CASSSRRYEQYF	NA	NA	TRBV28	TRBJ2-7
TGTGCCAGCAGACGAAGCGGGACAGGGGACAATGAGCAGTACTTC	CASRRSGTGDNEQYF	TRBD1	NA	TRBV7-9	TRBJ2-7
TGTGCCAGCAGCCAAGGCCCGACTAGCGGGAGGGCCTGGGGTGAGCAGTTCTTC	CASSQGPTSGRAWGEQFF	TRBD2	few	TRBV14	TRBJ2-1
TGTGCCAGCAATATCGCGGCAACTAACTATGGCTACACCTTC	CASNIAATNYGYTF	NA	NA	TRBV6-1	TRBJ1-2
TGTGCCAGCAGTTTGTTTGGGGAAGGTAGTCAGCCCCAGCATTTT	CASSLFGEGSQPQHF	NA	medium-sized	TRBV12-3/TRBV12-4	TRBJ1-5
TGTGCCACCGCCACTAGCGGGGGCAATGAGCAGTTCTTC	CATATSGGNEQFF	TRBD2	many	TRBV6-1	TRBJ2-1
TGTGCCAGCAGTGACTCCGAGGGGTTGGGGAATGAGCAGTTCTTC	CASSDSEGLGNEQFF	NA	many	TRBV6-4	TRBJ2-1
TGTGCCAGCAGACCACTAGCGGGGGGTTACAATGAGCAGTTCTTC	CASRPLAGGYNEQFF	TRBD2	NA	TRBV6-6	TRBJ2-1
TGTGCCAGCAGCAATATTCCGGGCCATGGAGCGGTATCCTACGAGCAGTACTTC	CASSNIPGHGAVSYEQYF	NA	few	TRBV6-1	TRBJ2-7
TGTGCCAGCACTAGACAGGGGGCTGGGACAGATACGCAGTATTTT	CASTRQGAGTDTQYF	TRBD1	medium-sized	TRBV6-1	TRBJ2-3
TGTGCCAGCACTATGTCGCGGGGGCCCCAGCATTTT	CASTMSRGPQHF	NA	few	TRBV6-1	TRBJ1-5
TGTGCCAGTACCCCAGGGGGTGATACAAATACGCAGTATTTT	CASTPGGDTNTQYF	TRBD1	NA	TRBV6-1	TRBJ2-3
TGTGCCAGCAGCCGGATCGGGAATCAGCCCCAGCATTTT	CASSRIGNQPQHF	NA	medium-sized	TRBV27	TRBJ1-5
TGTGCCACCGGGACAGGGCCGTCTGAAAAACTGTTTTTT	CATGTGPSEKLFF	TRBD1	once	TRBV6-8	TRBJ1-4
TGTGCCAGCAGTGCTTTACTCCCAGGGGAGACCCAGTACTTC	CASSALLPGETQYF	NA	medium-sized	TRBV6-1	TRBJ2-5
TGTGCCAGCAGTCCCGGGGGGACAAACATTCAGTACTTC	CASSPGGTNIQYF	TRBD2	medium-sized	TRBV27	TRBJ2-4
TGTGCCAGCAGTTCCGGAATGGCAGGGCGTTCCTTGGCTGAGCAGTTCTTC	CASSSGMAGRSLAEQFF	NA	NA	TRBV7-2	TRBJ2-1
TGTGCCAGCCATCCCGGGACAGTGGCTAACACTGAAGCTTTCTTT	CASHPGTVANTEAFF	TRBD1	few	TRBV6-1	TRBJ1-1
TGCGCCAGCAGCGCGGGACAGCAAGTTACCACGAACACTGAAGCTTTCTTT	CASSAGQQVTTNTEAFF	TRBD1	few	TRBV10-2	TRBJ1-1
TGTGCCAGCAGCTTCGGGGGGTCCACAGATACGCAGTTCTTC	CASSFGGSTDTQFF	TRBD2	NA	TRBV7-2	TRBJ2-1
TGTGCCATCAGTGATGGGAGCAGAGATACGCAGTATTTT	CAISDGSRDTQYF	NA	NA	TRBV10-3	TRBJ2-3
TGCGCCAGCAGCCAACCGGGCGAGCGGGGGGGCTTACGTGGGACAGATACGCAGTATTTT	CASSQPGERGGLRGTDTQYF	TRBD2	once	TRBV4-3	TRBJ2-3
TGTGCCAGCAGTTCGGGACAGGGGCGTGGGGGCTACACCTTC	CASSSGQGRGGYTF	TRBD1	few	TRBV6-1	TRBJ1-2
TGTGCCAGCAGCCCGAGAGGTTCAGCGGCCTACGAGCAGTACTTC	CASSPRGSAAYEQYF	NA	NA	TRBV27	TRBJ2-7
TGTGCCAGCAGTCGAAAGTTGGTTGAGAGCAATCAGCCCCAGCATTTT	CASSRKLVESNQPQHF	NA	NA	TRBV6-1	TRBJ1-5
TGTGCCAGTTCAGGGGGCACTGAAGCTTTCTTT	CASSGGTEAFF	TRBD1	NA	TRBV6-1	TRBJ1-1
TGTGCCAGCAGCCAAGAGTGGCAGCGGAGCACAGATACGCAGTATTTT	CASSQEWQRSTDTQYF	NA	NA	TRBV14	TRBJ2-3
TGTGCCAGCAGCCCTCGACTAGATGGCGAGCAGTTCTTC	CASSPRLDGEQFF	NA	few	TRBV12-3/TRBV12-4	TRBJ2-1
TGTGCCAGCAGCCGGACTAGCGGGAGCTACGAGCAGTTCTTC	CASSRTSGSYEQFF	TRBD2	many	TRBV7-9	TRBJ2-1
TGCGCCAGCAGCGGCACAGCCCGGGCCCAGTACTTC	CASSGTARAQYF	NA	NA	TRBV10-1	TRBJ2-5
TGTGCCAGCAGTGAAGGTTGGGCGGGAGTGACAGATACGCAGTATTTT	CASSEGWAGVTDTQYF	TRBD2	medium-sized	TRBV6-1	TRBJ2-3
TGTGCCAGCAGCTTAAACCAAGAGACCCAGTACTTC	CASSLNQETQYF	NA	medium-sized	TRBV7-2	TRBJ2-5